Below, 9 T cell receptor beta chains from the same sample are listed, as sequenced in a study of shared clonotypes between healthy human individuals. TCRdb's table, derived via immunoSEQ multiplex PCR, lists solely in-frame clones and lacks some. The data hold some 500,000 clones, with 95% to 97% observed a single time. Sequencing used naive CD4+ T cells sorted from blood. Documented subset: CD45RA+ positively selected. These receptors originate from a woman aged 25 to 39 in good health.

CDR3 nucleotides: TGTGCCAGCTCACCACTTCACCGCGGGACTTCGGCGGGAGGGACCGGGGAGCTGTTTTTT. Its translation: CASSPLHRGTSAGGTGELFF. The gene calls are TRBV18 and TRBJ2-2, with TRBD2 matching 9 bases. This CDR3 comprises 20 residues. The V and J ends lost 1 base and 5 bases, in that order; junction bases with no gene match: 17. Germline V gives CDR1 KGHSH, CDR2 LQKENI.

The chain uses TRBV19 and TRBJ2-7, with 7 bases fitting TRBD2. CDR1 and CDR2 (germline): LNHDA, SQIVND (reference sequence). After removal of 4 bases from V and 2 bases from J, the junction contained 5 bases not matched to a gene. The CDR3 length is 14 residues. The CDR3 loop is CASSRLADAYEQYF. The CDR3 DNA reads as TGTGCCAGTAGTAGGCTAGCGGACGCCTACGAGCAGTACTTC.

The rearrangement uses TRBV28 and TRBJ2-7; D is possibly TRBD1 (5 bases). CDR1 and CDR2 (germline): MDHEN, SYDVKM. This CDR3 region has 15 residues. Trimming left V 6 bases short and J 2 bases short, with 17 bases between. The CDR3 region is CASRANGATAYEQYF. The CDR3 DNA is TGTGCCAGCAGGGCCAATGGGGCGACCGCCTACGAGCAGTACTTC.

This sequence joins TRBV6-5 and TRBJ2-7; 9 positions agree with TRBD2. The CDR3 loop spans 13 amino acids. Germline V gene lookup returns CDR1 MNHEY and CDR2 SVGAGI. J gave up 3 bases and V 6 bases, and 3 bases lay outside the gene matches. CDR3 DNA sequence: TGTGCCAGCAGGACGACTAGCGGCTACGAGCAGTACTTC. This sequence encodes CASRTTSGYEQYF.

V usage is TRBV5-4 and J usage is TRBJ2-7; either TRBD1 or TRBD2 may supply D (5 bases each). V lost 1 base and J lost 5, with 16 bases in between. Germline V CDR1 and CDR2: SGHNT, YYREEE (reference sequence). The CDR3 totals 15 residues. CDR3 amino acids: CASSLRTQGTDEQYF. CDR3 nucleotides: TGTGCCAGCAGCTTGCGGACTCAGGGTACTGACGAGCAGTACTTC.

J is TRBJ2-7 and V is TRBV6-1, with TRBD1 matching over 7 bases. The CDR3 length is 15 residues. The V and J ends lost 4 bases and 0 bases, in that order; junction bases with no gene match: 6. In germline, CDR1 is MNHNS, CDR2 SASEGT. The CDR3 coding sequence is TGTGCCAGCAGTGTAACTACAGGGGACTCCTACGAGCAGTACTTC. The encoded protein is CASSVTTGDSYEQYF.

The chain recombines TRBV4-1 with TRBJ2-2, with D possibly being TRBD2 (5 bases). Germline V gives CDR1 MGHRA, CDR2 YSYEKL. Trimming left V 0 bases short and J 5 bases short, with 7 bases between. The CDR3 runs 14 residues. The CDR3 DNA sequence: TGCGCCAGCAGCCAAGATCGGGGTACCGGGGAGCTGTTTTTT. Its translation is CASSQDRGTGELFF.

This chain uses TRBV28 with TRBJ1-4, with a weak D call TRBD1 (5 bases). V lost 10 bases to trimming and J lost 3 bases, with 15 bases between them. Germline values: CDR1 MDHEN, CDR2 SYDVKM. CDR3 size: 14 residues. For the CDR3, the DNA is TGTGCCACCACCCAGGGTGCAGCTAATGAAAAACTGTTTTTT. Protein product: CATTQGAANEKLFF. The whole variable domain, remainder taken from reference TRBV28 and TRBJ1-4, is DVKVTQSSRYLVKRTGEKVFLECVQDMDHENMFWYRQDPGLGLRLIYFSYDVKMKEKGDIPEGYSVSREKKERFSLILESASTNQTSMYLCATTQGAANEKLFFGSGTQLSVL.

The chain recombines TRBV18 with TRBJ1-6; TRBD1 matches at 7 bases. Trimming at V came to 6 bases and at J to 7 bases, leaving 9 bases not matched to a gene. Germline V gene lookup returns CDR1 KGHSH and CDR2 LQKENI. The CDR3 runs 15 residues. CDR3 nucleotides: TGTGCCAGCTCCCCAGGCACAGGGGCCAATTCACCCCTCCACTTT. Residues: CASSPGTGANSPLHF. The full variable domain, rest sourced from reference TRBV18 and TRBJ1-6, is NAGVMQNPRHLVRRRGQEARLRCSPMKGHSHVYWYRQLPEEGLKFMVYLQKENIIDESGMPKERFSAEFPKEGPSILRIQQVVRGDSAAYFCASSPGTGANSPLHFGNGTRLTVT.